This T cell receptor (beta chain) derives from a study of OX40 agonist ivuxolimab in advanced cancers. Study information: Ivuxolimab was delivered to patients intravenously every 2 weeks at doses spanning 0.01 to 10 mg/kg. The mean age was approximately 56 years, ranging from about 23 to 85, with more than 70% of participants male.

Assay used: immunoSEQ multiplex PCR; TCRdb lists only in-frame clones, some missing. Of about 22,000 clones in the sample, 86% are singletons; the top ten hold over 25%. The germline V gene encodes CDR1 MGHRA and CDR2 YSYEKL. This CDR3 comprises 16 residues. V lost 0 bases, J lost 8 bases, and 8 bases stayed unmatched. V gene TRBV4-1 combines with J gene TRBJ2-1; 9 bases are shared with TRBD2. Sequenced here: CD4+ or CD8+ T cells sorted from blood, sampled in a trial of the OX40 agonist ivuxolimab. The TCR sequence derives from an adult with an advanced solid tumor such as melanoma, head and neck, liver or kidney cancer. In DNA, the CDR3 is TGCGCCAGCAGCCAAGATAGGACTAGCGTCCCCTATGAGCAGTTCTTC. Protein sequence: CASSQDRTSVPYEQFF.